The subject of this entry is one T cell receptor beta chain. The target antigen is unknown. This sample was taken from a study of cytomegalovirus exposure and HLA in healthy donors. Germline CDR1 and CDR2: LGHNA and YSLEER. V shed 4 bases, J shed 4 bases, and the junction held 3 bases outside the gene matches. The CDR3 runs 15 residues. 13 Jbeta primers and 60 Vbeta primers were used for the PCR. Some clones are missing from TCRdb's copy, which holds only in-frame ones; the method was immunoSEQ multiplex PCR. The sample shows 150,000 to 200,000 clones, roughly 74% of them seen only once. All donors participated as healthy donors of bone marrow. Notes on the study in general: Roughly uniform sequencing depth across donors was assumed, possibly incorrectly. The study had only CMV serostatus as immune exposure information.

The V call is TRBV4-3, the J call TRBJ2-2; 10 positions agree with TRBD2. The sample taken for sequencing was PBMCs. The clonotype was recovered from a woman aged 30 to 39 in good health and CMV-seropositive. The chain's CDR3 is CASSPGLARTGELFF. In DNA form, the CDR3 reads TGCGCCAGCAGCCCGGGACTAGCGCGCACCGGGGAGCTGTTTTTT.